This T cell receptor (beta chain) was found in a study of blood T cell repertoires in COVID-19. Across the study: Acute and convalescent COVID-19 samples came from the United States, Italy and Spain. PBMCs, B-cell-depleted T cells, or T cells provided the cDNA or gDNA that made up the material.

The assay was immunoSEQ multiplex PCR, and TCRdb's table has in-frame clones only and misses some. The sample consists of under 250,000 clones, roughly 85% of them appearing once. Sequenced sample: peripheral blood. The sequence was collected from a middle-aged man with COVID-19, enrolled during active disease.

The CDR3 here is CASGEGGMNTEAFF. The CDR3 DNA reads as TGCGCCAGCGGGGAGGGAGGAATGAACACTGAAGCTTTCTTT. The chain has TRBV5-1 and TRBJ1-1; D is undetermined. The V end lost 7 bases, the J end lost 0 bases, and 13 bases lay between the germline ends. Germline CDR1 reads SGHRS; CDR2 reads YFSETQ. This CDR3 has 14 residues.